This entry lists 30 T cell receptor beta chains sequenced from one sample in a study of OX40 agonist ivuxolimab in advanced cancers. The repertoire was sequenced with immunoSEQ multiplex PCR; TCRdb's copy has only in-frame clones and lacks some. The sample gives tens of thousands of clones, approximately 86% of which show up once; around 0.99% is in the top ten. The sample consisted of CD4+ or CD8+ T cells sorted from blood, taken in a trial of the OX40 agonist ivuxolimab. The receptors derive from an adult with an advanced solid tumor such as melanoma, head and neck, liver or kidney cancer.

The chain couples TRBV9 to TRBJ1-3, with TRBD1 as a possible D gene (5 bases). In germline, CDR1 is SGDLS, CDR2 YYNGEE. Trimming removed 1 base at V and 3 bases at J, with 14 bases between. The CDR3 runs 16 residues. This CDR3 is CASSVSSTVSGNTIYF. In DNA form, the CDR3 reads TGTGCCAGCAGCGTATCCTCGACAGTGAGTGGAAACACCATATATTTT.

This rearrangement joins TRBV19 to TRBJ1-4; maybe TRBD1 (6 bases). This CDR3 is built from 13 residues. With 5 bases removed from V and 7 bases from J, the gap between germline ends came to 11 bases. Germline loops: CDR1 LNHDA, CDR2 SQIVND (reference sequence). The CDR3 loop is CASSLQGGEKLFF. The CDR3 DNA reads as TGTGCCAGTAGTTTACAGGGTGGTGAAAAACTGTTTTTT.

For this clone: A read error may produce the germline difference seen at one junction end. The chain has TRBV7-9 and TRBJ2-3; TRBD2 might be the D (6 bases). The CDR3 length is 15 residues. In germline, CDR1 is SEHNR, CDR2 FQNEAQ (reference sequence). The CDR3 nucleotides read TGCGCCAGCAGCCAAGGAGGGGAGCCCACAGATACGCAGTATTTT. This sequence encodes CASSQGGEPTDTQYF.

The chain employs TRBV29-1 and TRBJ1-4; 7 positions agree with TRBD1. Germline lookup yields CDR1 SQVTM and CDR2 ANQGSEA. CDR3 length equals 13 residues. Trimming took 4 bases from V and 10 from J; bases not matched to a gene: 9. The CDR3 DNA reads TGCAGCGTTGGGGACAGTCAGTATGGAAAACTGTTTTTT. This gives the protein CSVGDSQYGKLFF. The full variable domain, in which reference TRBV29-1 and TRBJ1-4 provide the parts outside the CDR3, is SAVISQKPSRDICQRGTSLTIQCQVDSQVTMMFWYRQQPGQSLTLIATANQGSEATYESGFVIDKFPISRPNLTFSTLTVSNMSPEDSSIYLCSVGDSQYGKLFFGSGTQLSVL.

CDR3 sequence: CASSTTGRDADTQYF. The CDR3 bases are TGTGCCAGCAGTACGACAGGGCGGGACGCAGATACGCAGTATTTT. The chain joins TRBV6-6 to TRBJ2-3, with D maybe TRBD1 (7 bases). V was clipped by 5 bases and J by 4 bases, with 16 bases between them. Germline CDR1 and CDR2: MNHNY and SVGAGI (reference sequence). The CDR3 is 15 residues long.

The chain combines TRBV27 with TRBJ1-1; 7 bases align to TRBD1. Germline CDR1 and CDR2: MNHEY and SMNVEV (reference sequence). V was pared by 5 bases and J by 3 bases, with 3 bases of the junction left unmatched. The CDR3 loop spans 13 amino acids. The CDR3 protein is CASSPDRDTEAFF. CDR3 bases: TGTGCCAGCAGTCCCGACAGGGACACTGAAGCTTTCTTT.

The chain uses TRBV28 and TRBJ2-7; 10 nucleotides align to TRBD1. Germline loops: CDR1 MDHEN, CDR2 SYDVKM. CDR3 size: 14 residues. The junction had 7 bases not matched to a gene; V was cut back by 8 bases and J by 3 bases. CDR3 DNA: TGTGCCAGCCACTCAGGACAGGGGGGCTACGAGCAGTACTTC. Its protein is CASHSGQGGYEQYF.

The chain combines TRBV2 with TRBJ2-6, with D unclear. The ends were cut back, 5 bases at V and 0 bases at J, with 17 bases in the middle. Germline V gene sequence: CDR1 SNHLY, CDR2 FYNNEI. The CDR3 runs to 18 residues. The CDR3 region is CASSPLMGRVSGANVLTF. CDR3 coding DNA: TGTGCCAGCAGTCCCTTGATGGGTAGGGTCTCTGGGGCCAACGTCCTGACTTTC.

V is TRBV6-4 and J is TRBJ2-4, with TRBD2 matching over 8 bases. The CDR3 totals 16 residues. Trimming took 6 bases from V and 1 from J; bases not matched to a gene: 8. The V gene's germline CDR1 is MRHNA and CDR2 SNTAGT. In DNA form, the CDR3 reads TGTGCCAGCAGCAGAGGGACTAGATGGGCCAAAAACATTCAGTACTTC. It encodes CASSRGTRWAKNIQYF.

V usage is TRBV9 and J usage is TRBJ2-2; D remains ambiguous. CDR3 length: 15 residues. Trimming shortened V by 0 bases and J by 3 bases, and 9 bases separated the two germline ends. CDR1 and CDR2 from the germline V gene are SGDLS and YYNGEE. The CDR3 loop reads CASSVVPTDTGELFF. In DNA form, the CDR3 reads TGTGCCAGCAGCGTAGTACCCACGGACACCGGGGAGCTGTTTTTT.

This clone has a single count. The CDR3 region is CASSLGYTDRAQETQYF. The CDR3, as DNA: TGTGCCAGCAGCCTAGGTTACACGGACAGGGCCCAAGAGACCCAGTACTTC. The chain recombines TRBV7-9 with TRBJ2-5, with 8 positions matching TRBD1. The CDR3 is 17 residues long. The junction had 12 bases not matched to a gene; V was cut back by 5 bases and J by 1 base. Germline V gives CDR1 SEHNR, CDR2 FQNEAQ (reference sequence).

This chain connects TRBV7-2 to TRBJ2-1, with D uncertain. V was trimmed by 5 bases and J by 5 bases, leaving 10 bases between them. This CDR3 region has 13 residues. Germline CDR1 is SGHTA and CDR2 is FQGNSA. As DNA, the CDR3 is TGTGCCAGCAGCCCGGTGACCGACAATGAGCAGTTCTTC. Amino acids: CASSPVTDNEQFF. Together with reference TRBV7-2 and TRBJ2-1, the CDR3 gives the full variable domain: GAGVSQSPSNKVTEKGKDVELRCDPISGHTALYWYRQSLGQGLEFLIYFQGNSAPDKSGLPSDRFSAERTGGSVSTLTIQRTQQEDSAVYLCASSPVTDNEQFFGPGTRLTVL.

The J gene is TRBJ2-7, the V gene TRBV29-1, with D unresolved. Between the trimmed V and J ends, which lost 4 bases and 1 base, there was a span of 8 bases. CDR1 SQVTM and CDR2 ANQGSEA come from the germline V gene. The CDR3 totals 12 residues. In DNA form, the CDR3 reads TGCAGCGTTGCTTTGGGTTCCTACGAGCAGTACTTC. It specifies CSVALGSYEQYF.

This clone was observed a single time. The V and J genes are TRBV28 and TRBJ2-1; 13 nucleotides match TRBD2. CDR1 is MDHEN and CDR2 is SYDVKM in the germline V gene. The CDR3 is 18 amino acids. The ends lost 4 bases at V and 5 bases at J; junction bases unmatched: 11. CDR3 in DNA: TGTGCCAGCAGTTCGTGGACTAGCGGGAGCGGAGAGGACAATGAGCAGTTCTTC. Protein sequence: CASSSWTSGSGEDNEQFF.

This sequence joins TRBV28 and TRBJ2-2; tentatively, D is TRBD2 (7 bases). This CDR3 spans 15 amino acids. V was cut by 7 bases and J by 1 base, with 13 bases left in between. CDR1 MDHEN and CDR2 SYDVKM come from the germline V gene. The DNA for the CDR3 is TGTGCCAGCACTCCCGGGGGGCGGAACACCGGGGAGCTGTTTTTT. Encoded protein: CASTPGGRNTGELFF.

This rearrangement joins TRBV11-2 to TRBJ1-6; tentative D call: TRBD1 (6 bases). The CDR3 is 16 amino acids. The V gene's germline CDR1 is SGHAT and CDR2 FQNNGV. Deletions cut 6 bases from V and 1 base from J, with 13 bases between. The CDR3: CASRAGVRSYNSPLHF. The CDR3 DNA is TGTGCCAGCAGGGCAGGGGTTCGTTCCTATAATTCACCCCTCCACTTT.

This chain uses TRBV7-9 with TRBJ1-4; weak D call: TRBD1 (6 bases). CDR3 length: 15 amino acids. The V gene lost 7 bases and the J gene lost 8 bases, with 20 bases spanning the gap. Germline CDR1 reads SEHNR; CDR2 reads FQNEAQ (reference sequence). This CDR3 reads CASTKYGGAGEKLFF. CDR3 sequence (DNA): TGTGCCAGCACCAAATATGGGGGGGCAGGGGAAAAACTGTTTTTT.

This clone was seen only once. The gene calls are TRBV6-1 and TRBJ1-1; maybe TRBD1 (6 bases). Trimming removed 9 bases from V and 7 bases from J, with 15 bases in between. The CDR3 is 12 residues long. Germline CDR1 reads MNHNS; CDR2 reads SASEGT. The CDR3 protein is CASSGTFIEAFF. In DNA form, the CDR3 reads TGTGCCAGTTCCGGGACATTTATTGAAGCTTTCTTT.

This chain joins TRBV11-2 and TRBJ2-5; D not resolved. Trimming stripped 6 bases from V and 5 bases from J, with 10 bases between. Germline CDR1 and CDR2: SGHAT and FQNNGV. This CDR3 contains 12 residues. Here the CDR3 reads CASSREMETQYF. CDR3 in DNA: TGTGCCAGCAGTCGAGAGATGGAGACCCAGTACTTC.

This clone was recorded only once. This chain links TRBV7-9 with TRBJ1-1; D unclear. The CDR3 is 13 residues long. CDR1 is SEHNR, CDR2 FQNEAQ, per germline (reference sequence). V dropped 6 bases and J dropped 1 base, with 9 bases sitting between them. The CDR3 is CASSVNRNTEAFF. CDR3 DNA sequence: TGTGCCAGCAGTGTCAACAGGAACACTGAAGCTTTCTTT. Full variable domain (rest looked up from reference TRBV7-9 and TRBJ1-1): DTGVSQNPRHKITKRGQNVTFRCDPISEHNRLYWYRQTLGQGPEFLTYFQNEAQLEKSRLLSDRFSAERPKGSFSTLEIQRTEQGDSAMYLCASSVNRNTEAFFGQGTRLTVV.

The chain employs TRBV30 and TRBJ2-2; D is ambiguous. Germline V gene lookup returns CDR1 GTSNPN and CDR2 SVGIG (reference sequence). The germline V and J ends were trimmed by 2 bases and 9 bases, with 19 bases remaining between them. The CDR3 consists of 15 residues. Here the CDR3 DNA reads TGTGCCTGGAGTCTCCCCACCCTGGAGTTTAGGGAGCTGTTTTTT. Its protein product is CAWSLPTLEFRELFF.

This chain connects TRBV5-1 to TRBJ2-3, with TRBD2 matching 9 bases. The CDR3 length is 16 residues. V was clipped by 3 bases and J by 2 bases; unmatched bases: 7. The germline CDR1 and CDR2 sequences are SGHRS and YFSETQ. The CDR3 nucleotides read TGCGCCAGCAGCTCGGGGGCGGGAGGGACCACAGATACGCAGTATTTT. Translated: CASSSGAGGTTDTQYF.

In this sample, this clone turned up once. V usage is TRBV10-3 and J usage is TRBJ1-3; no definite D call. Germline V gene sequence: CDR1 ENHRY, CDR2 SYGVKD. V was cut by 6 bases and J by 4 bases, with 7 bases left in between. The CDR3 is 12 amino acids. CDR3 loop: CAIRDLGNTIYF. The CDR3, as DNA: TGTGCCATCAGGGACCTAGGAAACACCATATATTTT.

In its sample, this clone was seen once. V and J are TRBV19 and TRBJ1-5; TRBD1 agrees at 7 bases. The CDR3 is 22 residues long. V shed 2 bases and J 6 bases; nucleotides not matched to a gene: 28. Germline V gene lookup returns CDR1 LNHDA and CDR2 SQIVND (reference sequence). Here the CDR3 reads CASSINKRKGALVSGLSQPQHF. CDR3 sequence (DNA): TGTGCCAGTAGTATAAATAAGCGAAAGGGGGCGCTGGTCTCGGGATTATCTCAGCCCCAGCATTTT.

The chain employs TRBV2 and TRBJ2-2; the match to TRBD1 covers 7 bases. V gave up 7 bases and J gave up 5 bases; unmatched junction bases: 4. The CDR3 totals 13 residues. Germline values: CDR1 SNHLY, CDR2 FYNNEI. The CDR3 is CASIPTGTGELFF. The CDR3 nucleotides read TGTGCCAGCATTCCGACAGGGACCGGGGAGCTGTTTTTT.

The chain employs TRBV18 and TRBJ1-5; 12 bases agree with TRBD1. Germline values: CDR1 KGHSH, CDR2 LQKENI. J lost 7 bases, V lost 4 bases, and 5 bases had no gene match. The CDR3 extends over 15 amino acids. CDR3: CASSHGTGGVQPQHF. The CDR3 DNA follows: TGTGCCAGCTCACACGGGACAGGGGGCGTCCAGCCCCAGCATTTT. Complete variable domain (other parts from reference TRBV18 and TRBJ1-5): NAGVMQNPRHLVRRRGQEARLRCSPMKGHSHVYWYRQLPEEGLKFMVYLQKENIIDESGMPKERFSAEFPKEGPSILRIQQVVRGDSAAYFCASSHGTGGVQPQHFGDGTRLSIL.

The chain uses TRBV5-1 and TRBJ1-4; no definite D call. Germline loops: CDR1 SGHRS, CDR2 YFSETQ. The V gene lost 3 bases and the J gene lost 4 bases, with 16 bases spanning the gap. This CDR3 contains 16 residues. The CDR3 loop reads CASSSSSLGGNEKLFF. CDR3 in DNA: TGCGCCAGCAGCTCAAGTTCGTTAGGCGGTAATGAAAAACTGTTTTTT.

With respect to this clone: Germline and junction disagree at one end, which may indicate a read error. The chain combines TRBV7-7 with TRBJ2-5, with D uncertain. CDR3 length: 13 residues. Per germline, CDR1 SSHAT and CDR2 FNYEAQ (reference sequence). CDR3 bases: TGTGCTAGCAGCTTCTCATCTCAAGAGACCCAGTACTTC. This encodes CASSFSSQETQYF.

The chain links TRBV25-1 to TRBJ2-7; D is possibly TRBD2 (5 bases). Germline CDR1 is MGHDK and CDR2 is SYGVNS. Trimming cost V 2 bases and J 5 bases, with 13 bases left between them. The CDR3 has 14 amino acids. CDR3 in DNA: TGTGCCAGCAGTGAAGGGAGAGGGTTCCACGAGCAGTACTTC. This encodes CASSEGRGFHEQYF.

This rearrangement joins TRBV10-1 to TRBJ1-1, with D perhaps matching TRBD1 (6 bases). Germline V gene sequence: CDR1 WNHNN, CDR2 SYGVQD (reference sequence). With 7 bases removed from V and 4 bases from J, the gap between germline ends came to 19 bases. The CDR3 extends over 15 amino acids. In DNA form, the CDR3 reads TGCGCCAGCATAAGGGGGGTTTGGCTCGGCACTGAAGCTTTCTTT. Its translation is CASIRGVWLGTEAFF.